The next 17 T cell receptor beta chains were all read from a single sample in a study of CD8+ T cells in alopecia areata. Sequencing used cDNA as its template, made by extracting RNA and reverse transcribing it. TCRdb's table, derived via immunoSEQ multiplex PCR, lists solely in-frame clones and lacks some. The sample contains some 170,000 clones, 67% of which appear only once. The sample in question was CD8+ T cells sorted from blood, obtained at week 0. These receptors were obtained from a human donor with alopecia areata.

J is TRBJ2-7 and V is TRBV30; D may be TRBD2 (6 bases). V shed 3 bases and J shed 7 bases, with 13 bases lying between them. CDR1 is GTSNPN, CDR2 SVGIG, per germline (reference sequence). The CDR3 is made up of 12 amino acids. The CDR3 DNA follows: TGTGCCTGGAGGGAGGGGTCTCGGGAGCAGTACTTC. Protein sequence: CAWREGSREQYF. Based on the CDR3 plus reference TRBV30 and TRBJ2-7, the full variable domain is SQTIHQWPATLVQPVGSPLSLECTVEGTSNPNLYWYRQAAGRGLQLLFYSVGIGQISSEVPQNLSASRPQDRQFILSSKKLLLSDSGFYLCAWREGSREQYFGPGTRLTVT.

This clone showed up just a few times. The chain has TRBV9 and TRBJ2-7, with TRBD2 matching over 8 bases. Germline V gene data show CDR1 as SGDLS and CDR2 as YYNGEE. V shed 7 bases and J 2 bases; nucleotides not matched to a gene: 11. CDR3 size: 15 residues. The CDR3 DNA follows: TGTGCCAGCTCGGCCGGCGGGGGGTCCCCCTACGAGCAGTACTTC. Its protein product is CASSAGGGSPYEQYF. Full variable domain (missing parts from reference TRBV9 and TRBJ2-7): DSGVTQTPKHLITATGQRVTLRCSPRSGDLSVYWYQQSLDQGLQFLIQYYNGEERAKGNILERFSAQQFPDLHSELNLSSLELGDSALYFCASSAGGGSPYEQYFGPGTRLTVT.

This clone was picked up a small number of times. The rearrangement uses TRBV9 and TRBJ2-3, with TRBD2 identical over 7 bases. The trim removed 0 bases at V and 5 bases at J, leaving 6 bases unmatched. Germline V lookup: CDR1 SGDLS, CDR2 YYNGEE. This CDR3 contains 15 residues. The CDR3 region has the DNA TGTGCCAGCAGCGTAGATATGTTAGCGGGAGATACGCAGTATTTT. Translation gives CASSVDMLAGDTQYF.

The chain links TRBV30 to TRBJ2-5; perhaps TRBD2 as D (6 bases). CDR3 length: 14 amino acids. Looked up from germline, CDR1 is GTSNPN and CDR2 is SVGIG (reference sequence). The ends were cut back, 3 bases at V and 1 base at J, with 12 bases in the middle. The CDR3 nucleotides are TGTGCCTGGAGGAGGGAAGCGGGCCAAGAGACCCAGTACTTC. Its translation is CAWRREAGQETQYF. Drawing the rest from reference TRBV30 and TRBJ2-5, the complete variable domain is SQTIHQWPATLVQPVGSPLSLECTVEGTSNPNLYWYRQAAGRGLQLLFYSVGIGQISSEVPQNLSASRPQDRQFILSSKKLLLSDSGFYLCAWRREAGQETQYFGPGTRLLVL.

The J gene is TRBJ2-7, the V gene TRBV29-1; D gene ambiguous. Germline V gives CDR1 SQVTM, CDR2 ANQGSEA. The V end lost 1 base, the J end lost 4 bases, and 11 bases lay between the germline ends. This CDR3 spans 13 amino acids. CDR3 residues: CSVEVGLGYEQYF. CDR3 nucleotide sequence: TGCAGCGTTGAAGTAGGGCTGGGGTACGAGCAGTACTTC.

The chain couples TRBV5-1 to TRBJ1-1, with D hard to call. CDR1 and CDR2 from the germline V gene are SGHRS and YFSETQ. CDR3 length equals 14 residues. Between the trimmed V and J ends, which lost 2 bases and 4 bases, there was a span of 12 bases. CDR3 in amino acids: CASSFRSQATEAFF. The DNA for the CDR3 is TGCGCCAGCAGCTTCAGATCTCAGGCCACTGAAGCTTTCTTT. The complete variable domain, with remaining parts taken from reference TRBV5-1 and TRBJ1-1, reads KAGVTQTPRYLIKTRGQQVTLSCSPISGHRSVSWYQQTPGQGLQFLFEYFSETQRNKGNFPGRFSGRQFSNSRSEMNVSTLELGDSALYLCASSFRSQATEAFFGQGTRLTVV.

The chain carries TRBV4-1 and TRBJ1-4, with D possibly matching TRBD1 (6 bases). The CDR3 is 14 amino acids. Germline values: CDR1 MGHRA, CDR2 YSYEKL. The V gene lost 6 bases and the J gene lost 5 bases, with 13 bases spanning the gap. This CDR3 reads CASSYREGNEKLFF. The DNA for the CDR3 is TGCGCCAGCAGTTACAGGGAGGGGAATGAAAAACTGTTTTTT.

The chain carries TRBV5-1 and TRBJ2-1; D is perhaps TRBD1 (5 bases). The V gene lost 0 bases and the J gene lost 6 bases, with 13 bases spanning the gap. CDR3 length: 15 residues. Germline V gene sequence: CDR1 SGHRS, CDR2 YFSETQ. The CDR3 DNA reads as TGCGCCAGCAGCTTGGTCCAGGGTTCGGGCAATGAGCAGTTCTTC. Residues: CASSLVQGSGNEQFF.

This rearrangement joins TRBV6-1 to TRBJ2-4; D perhaps matches TRBD1 (5 bases). CDR1 and CDR2 from the germline V gene are MNHNS and SASEGT. This CDR3 has 17 amino acids. V gave up 2 bases and J gave up 0 bases, with 14 bases separating them. CDR3 in DNA: TGTGCCAGCAGTGAACGCCGACAGCTACTAGCCAAAAACATTCAGTACTTC. Translation: CASSERRQLLAKNIQYF.

V is TRBV5-6 and J is TRBJ2-7, with a tentative D call TRBD1 (5 bases). The CDR3 covers 15 residues. Germline loops: CDR1 SGHDT, CDR2 YYEEEE. V lost 2 bases, J lost 2 bases, and 14 bases lay in between. CDR3 region: CASSFYRQVTYEQYF. CDR3 coding DNA: TGTGCCAGCAGCTTTTACAGGCAAGTTACCTACGAGCAGTACTTC.

This sequence joins TRBV19 and TRBJ2-2; D possibly matches TRBD1 or TRBD2 (5 bases each). The CDR3 is 15 amino acids. Germline CDR1 reads LNHDA; CDR2 reads SQIVND (reference sequence). V lost 3 bases and J lost 4, with 12 bases in between. The CDR3, as DNA: TGTGCCAGTAGTATCGGCCAGGGACGCACCGGGGAGCTGTTTTTT. Its translation is CASSIGQGRTGELFF. The entire variable domain, with the rest obtained from reference TRBV19 and TRBJ2-2, is as follows: DGGITQSPKYLFRKEGQNVTLSCEQNLNHDAMYWYRQDPGQGLRLIYYSQIVNDFQKGDIAEGYSVSREKKESFPLTVTSAQKNPTAFYLCASSIGQGRTGELFFGEGSRLTVL.

This clone appeared once. The chain links TRBV9 to TRBJ2-5, with unresolved D. The V end was cut by 4 bases, the J end by 5 bases, with 15 bases between. Germline CDR1 is SGDLS and CDR2 is YYNGEE. The CDR3 runs 14 residues. CDR3 loop: CASSLPTRDETQYF. The CDR3 DNA sequence: TGTGCCAGCAGCCTTCCCACCAGAGACGAGACCCAGTACTTC.

The J gene is TRBJ2-3, the V gene TRBV2; D is uncertain. Germline CDR1 SNHLY, CDR2 FYNNEI. CDR3 length equals 16 residues. Trimming left V 3 bases short and J 0 bases short, with 13 bases between. The CDR3 reads CASSDRRPPSTDTQYF. CDR3 sequence (DNA): TGTGCCAGCAGTGACCGCAGACCTCCTAGCACAGATACGCAGTATTTT.

This chain links TRBV30 with TRBJ2-1, with 10 bases lining up with TRBD2. There are 14 residues in the CDR3. After removal of 2 bases from V and 9 bases from J, the junction contained 7 bases not matched to a gene. Germline V lookup: CDR1 GTSNPN, CDR2 SVGIG (reference sequence). The CDR3 DNA reads as TGTGCCTGGAGTACCCTAGCGGGGGTTCGTGAGCAGTTCTTC. This sequence encodes CAWSTLAGVREQFF.

This clone was recorded a few times. The V call is TRBV2, the J call TRBJ2-7, with 9 bases matching TRBD1. V lost 6 bases and J lost 4; bases outside the gene matches: 7. The CDR3 spans 14 residues. Germline lookup yields CDR1 SNHLY and CDR2 FYNNEI. DNA for the CDR3: TGTGCCAGCAGCCCGGGACAGGGACGATACGAGCAGTACTTC. It specifies CASSPGQGRYEQYF.

This clone was seen a handful of times. One junction end does not reproduce the germline sequence, and a read error may be involved. This sample includes further DNA sequences coding for the same CDR3. DNA for the CDR3: TGTGCCAGCGGTTATCAGCCCCAGCATTTT. This codes for CASGYQPQHF. V and J are TRBV6-5 and TRBJ1-5; D is undetermined. Germline V CDR1 and CDR2: MNHEY, SVGAGI. This CDR3 has 10 residues.

The V gene is TRBV4-1, the J gene TRBJ1-4, with D unresolved. Germline CDR1 reads MGHRA; CDR2 reads YSYEKL. V was clipped by 1 base and J by 5 bases, with 14 bases between them. This CDR3 region has 16 residues. Here the CDR3 reads CASSQVSRAVNEKLFF. The CDR3 DNA is TGCGCCAGCAGCCAAGTTAGTCGAGCAGTGAATGAAAAACTGTTTTTT.